What follows is one TCR beta chain and its context. The junction departs from the called germline gene at one end, perhaps through a read error. The data originate from a study of cytomegalovirus exposure and HLA in healthy donors. Primers for the PCR totalled 60 Vbeta and 13 Jbeta. Sequencing used immunoSEQ multiplex PCR; TCRdb keeps in-frame clones, though not all of them. The sample lists roughly 130,000 clones, about 80% occurring once. Germline CDR1 and CDR2: MDHEN and SYDVKM. The CDR3 contains 11 residues. This chain joins TRBV28 and TRBJ2-7; a weak D match, TRBD1 (6 bases). The source of this sequence is a male donor in good health and CMV-seropositive. Input material: PBMCs. The CDR3 coding sequence is TGTGCCAGCAACAGGGAAGGTGGGCCCCGCTTC. Protein: CASNREGGPRF. The variable domain in full, with the rest retrieved from reference TRBV28 and TRBJ2-7, is DVKVTQSSRYLVKRTGEKVFLECVQDMDHENMFWYRQDPGLGLRLIYFSYDVKMKEKGDIPEGYSVSREKKERFSLILESASTNQTSMYLCASNREGGPRFGPGTRLTVT.